A single sample gave rise to the 18 T cell receptor beta chains below, sequenced in a study of blood T cell repertoires in COVID-19. Some clones are missing from TCRdb's copy, which holds only in-frame ones; the method was immunoSEQ multiplex PCR. Of around 120,000 clones detected, around 81% appear once; the ten largest clones hold roughly 2%. Material: peripheral blood. The origin of the receptors is a man aged 65 to 85 with acute or convalescent COVID-19.

The chain is built from TRBV5-1 and TRBJ1-2; tentatively, D is TRBD1 (6 bases). Germline V lookup: CDR1 SGHRS, CDR2 YFSETQ. The CDR3 length is 14 residues. The V end lost 6 bases, the J end lost 4 bases, and 16 bases lay between the germline ends. For the CDR3, the DNA is TGCGCCAGCACCCAGAGCAGGGGCCGCTATGGCTACACCTTC. Protein product: CASTQSRGRYGYTF.

The chain carries TRBV2 and TRBJ1-4; TRBD1 agrees at 8 bases. There are 15 residues in the CDR3. Germline CDR1 and CDR2: SNHLY and FYNNEI. V lost 4 bases to trimming and J lost 7 bases; unmatched junction nucleotides: 8. CDR3 loop: CASSGTGGGGEKLFF. For the CDR3, the DNA is TGTGCCAGCAGTGGTACAGGGGGAGGTGGTGAAAAACTGTTTTTT.

Only a few counts were recorded for this clone. The chain recombines TRBV6-5 with TRBJ2-5, with 11 bases fitting TRBD1. Losses at the gene ends were 4 bases for V and 5 bases for J; bases not matched to a gene: 9. CDR1 MNHEY and CDR2 SVGAGI come from the germline V gene. The CDR3 is 16 residues long. CDR3 protein: CASSFFGQGAWETQYF. The CDR3 region has the DNA TGTGCCAGCAGTTTCTTCGGACAGGGGGCGTGGGAGACCCAGTACTTC.

This clone has only a few counts. The genes are TRBV7-8 and TRBJ1-2; 10 bases agree with TRBD1. The CDR3 consists of 14 residues. CDR1 SGHVS and CDR2 FQNEAQ come from the germline V gene. V shed 1 base, J shed 7 bases, and the junction held 3 bases outside the gene matches. The CDR3 here is CASSLGGTGVGYTF. For the CDR3, the DNA is TGTGCCAGCAGCTTAGGAGGGACAGGGGTTGGCTACACCTTC. The full variable domain, rest sourced from reference TRBV7-8 and TRBJ1-2, is GAGVSQSPRYKVAKRGQDVALRCDPISGHVSLFWYQQALGQGPEFLTYFQNEAQLDKSGLPSDRFFAERPEGSVSTLKIQRTQQEDSAVYLCASSLGGTGVGYTFGSGTRLTVV.

This sequence joins TRBV7-9 and TRBJ2-7; tentatively, D is TRBD1 (7 bases). Trimming took off 5 bases at V and 0 bases at J, with 14 bases between the two ends. Germline assignment: CDR1 SEHNR and CDR2 FQNEAQ (reference sequence). This CDR3 is 15 amino acids long. CDR3 amino acids: CASSPAGQPSYEQYF. As DNA, the CDR3 is TGTGCCAGCAGCCCCGCGGGACAGCCCTCCTACGAGCAGTACTTC.

This chain's CDR3 is CASSQPRGVYNEQFF. CDR3 sequence (DNA): TGTGCCAGCAGCCAGCCCAGGGGAGTCTACAATGAGCAGTTCTTC. The chain couples TRBV4-2 to TRBJ2-1; perhaps TRBD1 as D (6 bases). The ends were cut back, 3 bases at V and 3 bases at J, with 12 bases in the middle. Looked up from germline, CDR1 is LGHNA and CDR2 is YNFKEQ. CDR3 length: 15 residues.

This clone was picked up a small number of times. V gene TRBV7-2 combines with J gene TRBJ2-3; TRBD2 matches at 9 bases. CDR3 length equals 18 residues. With V trimmed by 1 base and J by 2 bases, 10 bases remained unmatched. CDR1 SGHTA and CDR2 FQGNSA come from the germline V gene. CDR3 region: CASSLVPSGASNTDTQYF. CDR3 nucleotide sequence: TGTGCCAGCAGCTTAGTCCCTAGCGGGGCCTCCAACACAGATACGCAGTATTTT.

This chain connects TRBV4-1 to TRBJ2-3, with a weak D call TRBD1 (6 bases). The V gene lost 6 bases and the J gene lost 0 bases, with 10 bases spanning the gap. The germline gives CDR1 MGHRA, CDR2 YSYEKL. CDR3 length: 14 residues. The CDR3 reads CASSHTGSTDTQYF. CDR3 DNA sequence: TGCGCCAGCAGTCACACAGGGAGCACAGATACGCAGTATTTT.

This chain joins TRBV29-1 and TRBJ2-7; 7 positions match TRBD1. This CDR3 spans 14 amino acids. The V and J ends lost 7 bases and 8 bases, in that order; junction bases with no gene match: 17. CDR1 and CDR2 (germline): SQVTM, ANQGSEA. The CDR3 DNA is TGCAGCGGTAGAACTGGGACAGCCACACCCAAGCAGTACTTC. Translation: CSGRTGTATPKQYF.

This sequence joins TRBV9 and TRBJ1-6, with TRBD1 matching 7 bases. V trimming: 4 bases; J trimming: 5 bases; junction bases outside the gene matches: 6. Germline loops: CDR1 SGDLS, CDR2 YYNGEE. The CDR3 spans 15 residues. The CDR3 DNA reads TGTGCCAGCAGCCCTCTCAGGGGGGATAATTCACCCCTCCACTTT. Translated, it gives CASSPLRGDNSPLHF. Filled out from reference TRBV9 and TRBJ1-6, the complete variable domain reads DSGVTQTPKHLITATGQRVTLRCSPRSGDLSVYWYQQSLDQGLQFLIQYYNGEERAKGNILERFSAQQFPDLHSELNLSSLELGDSALYFCASSPLRGDNSPLHFGNGTRLTVT.

This clone has more than one count but fewer than ten. V usage is TRBV20-1 and J usage is TRBJ1-1, with D perhaps matching TRBD1 (5 bases). V lost 3 bases and J lost 4, with 12 bases in between. Looked up from germline, CDR1 is DFQATT and CDR2 is SNEGSKA (reference sequence). This CDR3 contains 13 residues. CDR3 protein: CSASSTGPTEAFF. Here the CDR3 DNA reads TGCAGTGCTAGTAGTACAGGACCCACTGAAGCTTTCTTT.

V gene TRBV6-6 combines with J gene TRBJ2-3; the match to TRBD2 covers 10 bases. With V trimmed by 5 bases and J by 2 bases, 10 bases remained unmatched. The germline V gene has CDR1 MNHNY and CDR2 SVGAGI (reference sequence). The CDR3 contains 17 residues. The DNA of the CDR3 is TGTGCCAGCAGTCCTGACGCCCTAGCGGGGGACACAGATACGCAGTATTTT. It is translated as CASSPDALAGDTDTQYF.

The V gene is TRBV3-1 (or the pseudogene TRBV3-2), the J gene TRBJ2-7; 7 bases align to TRBD2. The CDR3 runs 15 residues. Germline CDR1 reads LGHDT; CDR2 reads YNNKEL (reference sequence). With 0 bases clipped from V and 3 bases from J, the junction kept 5 bases outside the gene matches. The DNA of the CDR3 is TGTGCCAGCAGCCAAGATACATGGGAGGGCTACGAGCAGTACTTC. It translates to CASSQDTWEGYEQYF.

The rearrangement uses TRBV7-9 and TRBJ2-1; the match to TRBD2 covers 8 bases. The CDR3 consists of 17 residues. V trimming: 5 bases; J trimming: 6 bases; junction bases outside the gene matches: 15. Germline V lookup: CDR1 SEHNR, CDR2 FQNEAQ (reference sequence). CDR3 nucleotides: TGTGCCAGCAGCCTTAACCGGGGACTAGGGGTTAGCAATGAGCAGTTCTTC. This sequence encodes CASSLNRGLGVSNEQFF. The entire variable domain, with the rest obtained from reference TRBV7-9 and TRBJ2-1, is as follows: DTGVSQNPRHKITKRGQNVTFRCDPISEHNRLYWYRQTLGQGPEFLTYFQNEAQLEKSRLLSDRFSAERPKGSFSTLEIQRTEQGDSAMYLCASSLNRGLGVSNEQFFGPGTRLTVL.

CDR3: CASSEVAGETQYF. In DNA, the CDR3 is TGTGCCAGCAGTGAAGTAGCTGGAGAGACCCAGTACTTC. The chain employs TRBV2 and TRBJ2-5; D gene uncertain. From germline, CDR1 is SNHLY and CDR2 FYNNEI. V dropped 1 base and J dropped 4 bases, with 7 bases sitting between them. CDR3 length: 13 amino acids.

The chain's CDR3 is CASQPAGTGSYEQYF. The CDR3 DNA reads as TGTGCCAGCCAACCCGCCGGGACAGGGTCCTACGAGCAGTACTTC. V usage is TRBV19 and J usage is TRBJ2-7; 9 bases are a match to TRBD1. The CDR3 totals 15 residues. After removal of 9 bases from V and 1 base from J, the junction contained 10 bases not matched to a gene. The germline V gene has CDR1 LNHDA and CDR2 SQIVND (reference sequence).

This clone was seen a single time. The J gene is TRBJ2-7, the V gene TRBV5-4, with D possibly matching TRBD1 (5 bases). Germline CDR1 and CDR2: SGHNT and YYREEE (reference sequence). With 5 bases removed from V and 0 bases from J, the gap between germline ends came to 12 bases. The CDR3 totals 14 residues. CDR3 loop: CASRGQGISYEQYF. CDR3 DNA: TGTGCCAGCAGGGGCCAGGGTATCTCCTACGAGCAGTACTTC.

V and J are TRBV5-8 and TRBJ1-5; 9 nucleotides match TRBD1. V lost 4 bases, J lost 5 bases, and 7 bases stayed unmatched. The CDR3 is made up of 15 amino acids. Germline values: CDR1 SGHTS, CDR2 YDEGEE. The CDR3 protein is CASSPMGQGYQPQHF. DNA of the CDR3: TGTGCCAGCAGCCCAATGGGACAGGGATATCAGCCCCAGCATTTT.